What follows are 2 T cell receptor beta chains derived from one specimen sequenced in a study of blood T cell repertoires in COVID-19. Libraries were prepared by immunoSEQ multiplex PCR; TCRdb keeps only in-frame clonotypes and omits some of them. The table includes some 180,000 clones, roughly 90% detected once. Sequences were obtained from peripheral blood. These receptors came from a man between 45 and 60 years old with acute or convalescent COVID-19.

The chain has TRBV9 and TRBJ1-1; D not resolved. The CDR3 has 13 amino acids. V gave up 4 bases and J gave up 12 bases, with 19 bases separating them. CDR1 and CDR2 from the germline V gene are SGDLS and YYNGEE. CDR3 sequence reads: CASSLGPVGATFF. The CDR3 bases are TGTGCCAGCAGCTTAGGGCCCGTCGGAGCGACTTTCTTT.

This CDR3 reads CASSLRDFEKLFF. The CDR3 region has the DNA TGTGCCAGCAGCTTGCGGGACTTTGAAAAACTGTTTTTT. The chain couples TRBV7-8 to TRBJ1-4, with TRBD1 as a possible D gene (5 bases). Per germline, CDR1 SGHVS and CDR2 FQNEAQ. Trimming cost V 3 bases and J 7 bases, with 9 bases left between them. CDR3 length equals 13 residues. Complete variable domain (other parts from reference TRBV7-8 and TRBJ1-4): GAGVSQSPRYKVAKRGQDVALRCDPISGHVSLFWYQQALGQGPEFLTYFQNEAQLDKSGLPSDRFFAERPEGSVSTLKIQRTQQEDSAVYLCASSLRDFEKLFFGSGTQLSVL.